Presented here are 7 T cell receptor beta chains from one specimen sequenced in a study of CD8 T cells in Susac syndrome. RNA totalling about 0.45 to 1 ug underwent reverse transcription with random hexamers. MiXCR, applied by TCRdb to the immunoSEQ multiplex PCR reads, yields one record per CDR3 protein. The repertoire includes over 350,000 distinct CDR3 sequences, more than 80% of them detected once, and more than 0.09% sits in the top ten. Source material: CD8+ T cells from PBMCs. The receptor source for this set is a human donor with multiple sclerosis.

J is TRBJ2-5 and V is TRBV12-3 or TRBV12-4; D unresolved. Trimming cost V 6 bases and J 3 bases, with 23 bases left between them. The CDR3 has 17 amino acids. The chain's CDR3 is CASSLTPGSLAEETQYF. CDR3 bases: TGTGCCAGCAGCCTAACTCCCGGGTCCCTCGCCGAAGAGACCCAGTACTTC.

This clonotype showed up just a few times. The chain couples TRBV3-1 to TRBJ2-7; the D gene could be TRBD1 or TRBD2 (5 bases each). The V end lost 5 bases, the J end lost 3 bases, and 14 bases lay between the germline ends. The CDR3 runs 14 residues. CDR1 and CDR2 from the germline V gene are LGHDT and YNNKEL (reference sequence). In nucleotides, the CDR3 is TGTGCCAGCAGCGAAGGGGACCTCTTCTACGAGCAGTACTTC. This encodes CASSEGDLFYEQYF.

This chain connects TRBV29-1 to TRBJ1-1; unclear D gene. The CDR3 has 15 amino acids. From germline, CDR1 is SQVTM and CDR2 ANQGSEA. Trimming stripped 4 bases from V and 4 bases from J, with 19 bases between. The CDR3 sequence: CSVVGLREGGTEAFF. DNA of the CDR3: TGCAGCGTTGTTGGATTAAGGGAGGGCGGCACTGAAGCTTTCTTT.

This rearrangement joins TRBV27 to TRBJ2-3, with no clear D. The V gene lost 2 bases and the J gene lost 3 bases, with 18 bases spanning the gap. Germline V gene lookup returns CDR1 MNHEY and CDR2 SMNVEV (reference sequence). The CDR3 runs to 17 residues. CDR3 region: CASSLIPGPQVTDTQYF. CDR3 nucleotide sequence: TGTGCCAGCAGTTTAATCCCGGGTCCGCAGGTTACAGATACGCAGTATTTT.

The chain carries TRBV27 and TRBJ1-2; D is uncertain. There are 19 residues in the CDR3. Between the trimmed V and J ends, which lost 6 bases and 0 bases, there was a span of 26 bases. The germline V gene has CDR1 MNHEY and CDR2 SMNVEV (reference sequence). The CDR3 bases are TGTGCCAGCAGCCCCGCGCAAGCCGGTGCGTCAATTTCTAACTATGGCTACACCTTC. This sequence encodes CASSPAQAGASISNYGYTF.

The V call is TRBV6-1, the J call TRBJ2-3; the match to TRBD2 covers 13 bases. The V gene end was trimmed by 6 bases and the J gene end by 3 bases; junction bases not matched to a gene: 3. CDR1 MNHNS and CDR2 SASEGT come from the germline V gene. The CDR3 is made up of 15 amino acids. Here the CDR3 DNA reads TGTGCCAGCAGCCGGACTAGCGGGAGTACAGATACGCAGTATTTT. Amino acids: CASSRTSGSTDTQYF.

The V gene is TRBV11-1, the J gene TRBJ2-1, with 14 bases lining up with TRBD2. Losses at the gene ends were 0 bases for V and 0 bases for J; bases not matched to a gene: 7. CDR1 is SGHAT, CDR2 FQDESV, per germline (reference sequence). The CDR3 totals 20 residues. The CDR3 sequence: CASSLAPGLAGASSYNEQFF. CDR3 sequence (DNA): TGTGCCAGCAGCTTAGCCCCGGGACTAGCGGGAGCGAGCTCCTACAATGAGCAGTTCTTC.